Each of the 3 T cell receptor beta chains below was sequenced from the same sample in a study of T cell repertoires in cytomegalovirus infection (dated by TCRdb to the late 2010s). This specimen's treatment or condition label, per the study, means: in vitro stimulation with specific CMV peptide epitopes to enrich CMV-specific T cells. These receptors are not linked to any known antigen. The instrument was an Illumina HiSeq 1500. Through fastp at Q25 and MiXCR, TCRdb rebuilt clones from the public reads, retaining in-frame beta chains. Every distinct CDR3 protein forms one entry, paired with its most common genes and DNA. The sample contains nearly 700,000 distinct CDR3 sequences, around 30% of them found a single time. Clones ranked in the top ten supply over 15% of the sample. The sequencing used cultured PBMCs, collected from culture after CMV antigen stimulation. The receptors come from a human donor in good health (CMV status not recorded). Some clones in this sample may be carry-over from other donors' samples.

This clonotype was seen more than once but under ten times. The gene calls are TRBV29-1 and TRBJ2-1, with D uncertain. CDR1 is SQVTM, CDR2 ANQGSEA, per germline. This CDR3 has 14 amino acids. V was pared by 4 bases and J by 7 bases, with 17 bases between. The DNA for the CDR3 is TGCAGCGTTGCACGGCTACTACACGGGAATGAGCAGTTCTTC. It specifies CSVARLLHGNEQFF.

This clonotype was observed a few times. The chain links TRBV2 to TRBJ2-4; D gene ambiguous. Trimming removed 10 bases at V and 0 bases at J, with 4 bases between. This CDR3 region has 11 residues. Germline lookup yields CDR1 SNHLY and CDR2 FYNNEI. The CDR3 bases are TGTGCCACTCTAGCCAAAAACATTCAGTACTTC. It translates to CATLAKNIQYF.

This clonotype came up a few times. V and J are TRBV7-2 and TRBJ2-7; 7 bases agree with TRBD1. This CDR3 has 15 amino acids. The ends lost 4 bases at V and 2 bases at J; junction bases unmatched: 8. Germline CDR1 SGHTA, CDR2 FQGNSA. In nucleotides, the CDR3 is TGTGCCAGCAGCTCCAAAGACAGGGTACCCTACGAGCAGTACTTC. Translating gives CASSSKDRVPYEQYF.